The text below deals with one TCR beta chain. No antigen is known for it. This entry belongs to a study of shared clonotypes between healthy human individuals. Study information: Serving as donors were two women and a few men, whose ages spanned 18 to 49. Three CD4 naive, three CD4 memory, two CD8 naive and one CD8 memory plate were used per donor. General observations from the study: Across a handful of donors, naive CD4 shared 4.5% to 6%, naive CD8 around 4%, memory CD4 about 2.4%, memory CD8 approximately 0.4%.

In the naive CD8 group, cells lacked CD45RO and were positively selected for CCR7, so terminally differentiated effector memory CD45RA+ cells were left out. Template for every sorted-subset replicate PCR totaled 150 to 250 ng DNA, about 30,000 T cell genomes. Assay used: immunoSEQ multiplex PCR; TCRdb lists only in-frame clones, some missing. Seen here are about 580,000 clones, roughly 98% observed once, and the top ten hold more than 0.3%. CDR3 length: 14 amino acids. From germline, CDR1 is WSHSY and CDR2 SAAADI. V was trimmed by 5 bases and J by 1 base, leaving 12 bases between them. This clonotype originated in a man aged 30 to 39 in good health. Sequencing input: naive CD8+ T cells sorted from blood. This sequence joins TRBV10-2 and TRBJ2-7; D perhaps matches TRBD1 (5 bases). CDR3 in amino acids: CASSPGLASYEQYF. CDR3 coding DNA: TGCGCCAGCAGTCCAGGGCTTGCGTCCTACGAGCAGTACTTC.